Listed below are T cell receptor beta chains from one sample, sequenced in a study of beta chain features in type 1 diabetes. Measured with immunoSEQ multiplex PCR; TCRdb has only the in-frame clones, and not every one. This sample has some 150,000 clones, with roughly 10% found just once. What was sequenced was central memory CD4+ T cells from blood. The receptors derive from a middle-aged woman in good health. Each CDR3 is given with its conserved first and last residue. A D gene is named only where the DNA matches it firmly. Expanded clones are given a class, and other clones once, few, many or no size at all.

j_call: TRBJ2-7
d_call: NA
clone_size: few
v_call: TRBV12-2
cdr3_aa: CASLFRDSGEQYF
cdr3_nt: TGTGCAAGTCTCTTCCGGGACAGTGGAGAGCAGTACTTC

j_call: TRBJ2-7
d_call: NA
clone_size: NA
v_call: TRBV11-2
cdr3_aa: CASSLFTVSSYEQYF
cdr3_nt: TGTGCCAGCAGCTTATTCACGGTGAGCTCCTACGAGCAGTACTTC

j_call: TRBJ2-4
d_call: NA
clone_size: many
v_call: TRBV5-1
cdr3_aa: CASGPGTHDIQYF
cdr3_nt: TGCGCCAGCGGCCCGGGAACCCACGACATTCAGTACTTC

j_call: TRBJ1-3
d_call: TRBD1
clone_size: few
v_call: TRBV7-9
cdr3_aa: CASKQGAGNTIYF
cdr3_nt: TGTGCCAGCAAACAGGGGGCGGGAAACACCATATATTTT

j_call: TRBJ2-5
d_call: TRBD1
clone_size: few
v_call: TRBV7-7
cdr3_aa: CASSFGQGEETQYF
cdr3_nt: TGTGCCAGCAGCTTCGGACAGGGCGAAGAGACCCAGTACTTC

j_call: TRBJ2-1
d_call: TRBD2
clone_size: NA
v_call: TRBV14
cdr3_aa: CASSQLPAGSYNEQFF
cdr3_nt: TGTGCCAGCAGCCAACTTCCAGCGGGGTCCTACAATGAGCAGTTCTTC

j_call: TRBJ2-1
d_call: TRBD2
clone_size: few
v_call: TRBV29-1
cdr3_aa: CSVHSGAYNEQFF
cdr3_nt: TGCAGCGTACATAGCGGGGCTTACAATGAGCAGTTCTTC

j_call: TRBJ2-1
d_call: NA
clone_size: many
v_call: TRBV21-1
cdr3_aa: CASSSCRSGTRNNEQFF
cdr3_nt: TGTGCCAGCAGCTCATGTCGTTCCGGGACTAGAAACAATGAGCAGTTCTTC

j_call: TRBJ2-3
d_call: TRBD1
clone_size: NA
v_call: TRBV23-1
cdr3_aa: CASKPTDRGDTQYF
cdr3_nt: TGCGCCAGCAAACCGACGGACAGGGGGGATACGCAGTATTTT

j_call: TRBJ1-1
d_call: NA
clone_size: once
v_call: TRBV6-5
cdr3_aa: CASMRGGASAFF
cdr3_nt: TGTGCCAGCATGAGGGGGGGCGCGTCGGCTTTCTTT

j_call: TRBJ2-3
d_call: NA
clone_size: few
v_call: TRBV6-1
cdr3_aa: CATKPGPQGDTQYF
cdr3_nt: TGTGCCACCAAACCGGGACCCCAGGGGGATACGCAGTATTTT

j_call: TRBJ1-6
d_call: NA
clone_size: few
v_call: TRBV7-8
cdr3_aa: CASSLQGRLSYHF
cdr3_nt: TGTGCCAGCAGCTTACAGGGGCGGTTGTCCTACCACTTT

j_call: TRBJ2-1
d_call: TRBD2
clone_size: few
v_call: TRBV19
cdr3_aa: CASWSGENYNEQFF
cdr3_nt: TGTGCCAGTTGGAGCGGGGAGAACTACAATGAGCAGTTCTTC